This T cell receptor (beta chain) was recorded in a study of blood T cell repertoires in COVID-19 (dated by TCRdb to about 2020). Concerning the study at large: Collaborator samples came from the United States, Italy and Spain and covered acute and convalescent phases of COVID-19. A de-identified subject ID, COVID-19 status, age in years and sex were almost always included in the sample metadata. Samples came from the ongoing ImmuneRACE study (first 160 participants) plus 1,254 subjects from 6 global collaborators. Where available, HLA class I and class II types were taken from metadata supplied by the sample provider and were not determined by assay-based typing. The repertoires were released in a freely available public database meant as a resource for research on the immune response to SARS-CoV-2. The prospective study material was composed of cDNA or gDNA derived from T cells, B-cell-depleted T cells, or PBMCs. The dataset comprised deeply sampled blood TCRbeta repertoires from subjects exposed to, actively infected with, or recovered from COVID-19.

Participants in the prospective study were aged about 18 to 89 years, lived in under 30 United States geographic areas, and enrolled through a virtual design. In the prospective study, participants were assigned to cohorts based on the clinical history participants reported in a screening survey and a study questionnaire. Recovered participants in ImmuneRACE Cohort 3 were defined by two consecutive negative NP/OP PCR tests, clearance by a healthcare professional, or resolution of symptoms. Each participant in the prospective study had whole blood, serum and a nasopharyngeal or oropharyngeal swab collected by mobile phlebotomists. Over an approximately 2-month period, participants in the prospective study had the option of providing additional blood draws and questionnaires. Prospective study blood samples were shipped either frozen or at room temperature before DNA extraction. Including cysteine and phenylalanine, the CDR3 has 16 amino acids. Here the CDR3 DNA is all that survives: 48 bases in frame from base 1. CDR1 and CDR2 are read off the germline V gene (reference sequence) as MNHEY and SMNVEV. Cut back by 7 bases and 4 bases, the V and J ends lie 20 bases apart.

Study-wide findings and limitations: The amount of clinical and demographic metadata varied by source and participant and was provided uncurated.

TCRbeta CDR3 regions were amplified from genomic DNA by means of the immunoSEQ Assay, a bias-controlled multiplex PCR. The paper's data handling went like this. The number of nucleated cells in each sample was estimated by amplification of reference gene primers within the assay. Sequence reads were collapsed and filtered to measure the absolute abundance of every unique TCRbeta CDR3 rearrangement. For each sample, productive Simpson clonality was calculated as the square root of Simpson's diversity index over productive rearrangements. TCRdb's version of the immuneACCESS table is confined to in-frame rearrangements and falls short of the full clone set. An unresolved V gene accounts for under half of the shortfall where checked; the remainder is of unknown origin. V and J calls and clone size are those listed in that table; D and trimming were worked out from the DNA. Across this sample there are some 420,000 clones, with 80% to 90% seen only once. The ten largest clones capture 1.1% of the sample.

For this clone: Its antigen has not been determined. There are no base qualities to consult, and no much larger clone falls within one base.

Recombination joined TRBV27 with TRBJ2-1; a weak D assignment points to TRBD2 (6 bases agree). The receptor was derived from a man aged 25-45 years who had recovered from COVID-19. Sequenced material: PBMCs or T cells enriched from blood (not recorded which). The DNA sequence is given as TGTGCCAGCACCAACGGGAGAGCGGTCTCTTACAATGAGCAGTTCTTC. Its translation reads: CASTNGRAVSYNEQFF.